This section outlines one TCR beta chain sequence together with its context. The record originates from a study of blood T cell repertoires in COVID-19. Study details: Italy, Spain and the United States were the sources of the convalescent and acute COVID-19 samples.

Original methodology: Reference gene primers were amplified, and this amplification served to estimate nucleated cell counts. This table comes from immunoSEQ multiplex PCR, and its TCRdb copy is limited to in-frame clones, with some not included. The D gene and trimming were derived from the DNA, and the V and J assignments and clone size from that table. The sample consists of 55,000 to 70,000 clones, approximately 78% of them appearing once. This sequence originates from a man older than 75 with acute or convalescent COVID-19. The sequenced sample consisted of peripheral blood.

The CDR3 DNA sequence: TGTGCCAGCAGCCACGCGGGGGGGCCTGGGAATGAGCAGTTCTTC. Translating gives CASSHAGGPGNEQFF. The V and J genes are TRBV3-1 (or the pseudogene TRBV3-2) and TRBJ2-1, with 9 bases identical to TRBD2. Trimming took 3 bases from V and 7 from J; bases not matched to a gene: 7. The CDR3 spans 15 residues. CDR1 is LGHDT, CDR2 YNNKEL, per germline (reference sequence).